This T cell receptor beta chain was identified during a study of blood T cell repertoires in COVID-19. Whole-study context: From the United States, Italy and Spain came samples of acute and convalescent COVID-19. PBMCs, B-cell-depleted T cells, or T cells provided the cDNA or gDNA that made up the material.

This CDR3 region has 14 residues. V was shortened by 1 base and J by 5 bases, with 12 bases between the two germline ends. Germline CDR1 and CDR2: SGHRS and YFSETQ. Original handling: It was from reference gene primer amplification that nucleated cell counts were estimated. Using immunoSEQ multiplex PCR, the repertoire was profiled, and TCRdb retains in-frame clones only, with some absent. The DNA was the basis for D and trimming; V, J and clone size are from that table. Found here are 300,000 or so clones, 85% to 90% of them singletons; the top ten hold 3.7%. This clone was observed a few times. This TCR was recovered from a woman in her forties with acute or convalescent COVID-19. Sequencing used peripheral blood. V is TRBV5-1 and J is TRBJ1-1; D might be TRBD1 (5 bases). The CDR3 nucleotides read TGCGCCAGCAGCTTGTTATGGGAGGGGACTGAAGCTTTCTTT. The encoded protein is CASSLLWEGTEAFF.